This TCR beta chain was identified in a study of cytomegalovirus exposure and HLA in healthy donors. The CDR3 has 13 residues. V was cut by 1 base and J by 7 bases, with 10 bases left in between. Germline loops: CDR1 LNHDA, CDR2 SQIVND (reference sequence). PCR primers comprised 60 Vbeta and 13 Jbeta primers. The assay was immunoSEQ multiplex PCR, and TCRdb's table has in-frame clones only and misses some. The sample shows 100,000 or so clones, under 85% of them seen only once. The rearrangement joins TRBV19 to TRBJ1-2; D is undetermined. The origin of this receptor is a man aged 40-55 years in good health and CMV-seronegative. The sequenced sample was PBMCs. CDR3 bases: TGTGCCAGTAGTATAGTCGGCGGGTTTGGCTACACCTTC. Residues: CASSIVGGFGYTF.